The next 9 T cell receptor beta chains were all read from a single sample in a study of blood T cell repertoires in COVID-19. Clones were sequenced by immunoSEQ multiplex PCR, and TCRdb holds only the in-frame ones, with some missing. The sample lists around 170,000 clones, 86% seen once, with around 8.6% in the top ten. The sequencing input was PBMCs or T cells enriched from blood (not recorded which). The receptors were gathered from a woman in her twenties or thirties who had recovered from COVID-19.

CDR3 nucleotides: TGTGCCACCAGTGACACCGGGACAGATCGGTACGGGGAGCTGTTTTTT. Translated: CATSDTGTDRYGELFF. The V call is TRBV24-1, the J call TRBJ2-2; 7 positions agree with TRBD1. V lost 4 bases and J lost 7; bases outside the gene matches: 11. Germline CDR1 and CDR2: KGHDR and SFDVKD. The CDR3 contains 16 residues.

The chain is built from TRBV25-1 and TRBJ1-2; no firm D call. CDR1 and CDR2 (germline): MGHDK, SYGVNS. Trimming removed 1 base from V and 7 bases from J, with 16 bases in between. This CDR3 has 15 residues. The CDR3 spells CASSELSQSLRGYTF. DNA for the CDR3: TGTGCCAGCAGTGAATTATCACAGAGTCTACGTGGCTACACCTTC.

The rearrangement joins TRBV2 to TRBJ2-5; possibly TRBD2 for D (6 bases). Trimming took off 3 bases at V and 4 bases at J, with 15 bases between the two ends. This CDR3 has 15 amino acids. CDR1 is SNHLY and CDR2 is FYNNEI in the germline V gene. The CDR3 loop reads CASSEDGWGGETQYF. The CDR3 DNA follows: TGTGCCAGCAGTGAGGACGGGTGGGGAGGAGAGACCCAGTACTTC.

The V call is TRBV6-5, the J call TRBJ2-7; TRBD2 aligns across 8 bases. Germline loops: CDR1 MNHEY, CDR2 SVGAGI. This CDR3 has 14 amino acids. The junction had 11 bases not matched to a gene; V was cut back by 7 bases and J by 6 bases. CDR3 DNA: TGTGCCAGCAAGTCAGCGGGAGTCGGCTCCGAGCAGTACTTC. It translates to CASKSAGVGSEQYF.

In its sample, this clone was seen a few times. The rearrangement joins TRBV19 to TRBJ2-7; D might be TRBD1 (5 bases). V gave up 3 bases and J gave up 6 bases, with 12 bases separating them. The CDR3 consists of 13 residues. The V gene's germline CDR1 is LNHDA and CDR2 SQIVND (reference sequence). CDR3 sequence: CASSMGLQGEQYF. The CDR3 DNA is TGTGCCAGTAGTATGGGGCTCCAGGGCGAGCAGTACTTC.

This chain joins TRBV4-1 and TRBJ2-6, with 13 bases that match TRBD2. The CDR3 has 20 residues. Germline V gives CDR1 MGHRA, CDR2 YSYEKL. V gave up 2 bases and J gave up 0 bases; unmatched junction bases: 7. CDR3 sequence: CASSQLGLAGTISGANVLTF. CDR3 sequence (DNA): TGCGCCAGCAGCCAACTGGGACTAGCGGGGACCATCTCTGGGGCCAACGTCCTGACTTTC.

V and J are TRBV5-1 and TRBJ2-1, with D perhaps matching TRBD1 (6 bases). Per germline, CDR1 SGHRS and CDR2 YFSETQ. V was pared by 0 bases and J by 1 base, with 14 bases between. This CDR3 spans 17 amino acids. CDR3 DNA sequence: TGCGCCAGCAGCTTGGACAGGGTGGTTGGTTCCTACAATGAGCAGTTCTTC. Protein: CASSLDRVVGSYNEQFF.

The V call is TRBV9, the J call TRBJ2-7, with TRBD2 identical over 8 bases. This CDR3 is 15 amino acids long. Germline trimming cut 0 bases from V and 3 bases from J; bases unmatched to any gene: 5. Germline V gene sequence: CDR1 SGDLS, CDR2 YYNGEE. CDR3 loop: CASSVAAGALYEQYF. CDR3 DNA sequence: TGTGCCAGCAGCGTAGCAGCGGGAGCACTCTACGAGCAGTACTTC.

This sequence joins TRBV18 and TRBJ2-5; TRBD2 matches 10 bases. The CDR3 consists of 15 residues. Germline V gene lookup returns CDR1 KGHSH and CDR2 LQKENI. V lost 4 bases and J lost 1; bases outside the gene matches: 3. The CDR3 region has the DNA TGTGCCAGCTCACACGGGACTAGCGCCCAAGAGACCCAGTACTTC. Residues: CASSHGTSAQETQYF.